Each of the 15 T cell receptor beta chains below was sequenced from the same sample in a study of T cell responses to AZD1222 COVID-19 vaccine. Data came from immunoSEQ multiplex PCR; TCRdb stores just in-frame clones and leaves some out. The sample lists about 95,000 clones, roughly 91% occurring once. The starting material was peripheral blood, obtained on day 0 of AZD1222 vaccination. All receptors come from an adult in good health.

The count of this clone is one. V and J are TRBV19 and TRBJ1-5, with 7 bases that match TRBD1. The CDR3 spans 14 residues. Per germline, CDR1 LNHDA and CDR2 SQIVND (reference sequence). V was clipped by 5 bases and J by 6 bases; unmatched bases: 7. This CDR3 reads CASSFVQGSQPQHF. CDR3 nucleotide sequence: TGTGCCAGTAGTTTCGTACAGGGGAGTCAGCCCCAGCATTTT. Full variable domain (remainder filled in from reference TRBV19 and TRBJ1-5): DGGITQSPKYLFRKEGQNVTLSCEQNLNHDAMYWYRQDPGQGLRLIYYSQIVNDFQKGDIAEGYSVSREKKESFPLTVTSAQKNPTAFYLCASSFVQGSQPQHFGDGTRLSIL.

The V call is TRBV11-2, the J call TRBJ2-7; D call uncertain. The V end lost 4 bases, the J end lost 1 base, and 11 bases lay between the germline ends. The germline V gene encodes CDR1 SGHAT and CDR2 FQNNGV. The CDR3 is 14 residues long. The CDR3 loop reads CASSSYSRSYEQYF. The CDR3 DNA follows: TGTGCCAGCAGCTCCTATTCGCGTTCCTACGAGCAGTACTTC.

This clone came up once. This rearrangement joins TRBV4-3 to TRBJ1-4, with D perhaps TRBD1 (5 bases). This CDR3 comprises 16 residues. V was shortened by 1 base and J by 8 bases, with 17 bases between the two germline ends. The germline CDR1 and CDR2 sequences are LGHNA and YSLEER. The CDR3 sequence: CASSQGVTSRGEKLFF. The CDR3 DNA follows: TGCGCCAGCAGCCAAGGGGTAACGTCTCGGGGGGAAAAACTGTTTTTT.

The genes are TRBV10-3 and TRBJ2-2; 15 bases are a match to TRBD2. The CDR3 is made up of 17 amino acids. CDR1 is ENHRY, CDR2 SYGVKD, per germline. The V gene end was trimmed by 5 bases and the J gene end by 0 bases; junction bases not matched to a gene: 1. CDR3 sequence: CAISRTSGGANTGELFF. DNA of the CDR3: TGTGCCATCAGTAGGACTAGCGGGGGGGCGAACACCGGGGAGCTGTTTTTT.

The chain couples TRBV7-9 to TRBJ2-5; TRBD2 might be the D (6 bases). The CDR3 extends over 17 amino acids. V was shortened by 10 bases and J by 5 bases, with 29 bases between the two germline ends. Germline CDR1 is SEHNR and CDR2 is FQNEAQ (reference sequence). As DNA, the CDR3 is TGTGCCACTTTAAGGGGTTCAGCGGGCTCGGCGGTGGAGACCCAGTACTTC. As protein: CATLRGSAGSAVETQYF. Supplemented by reference TRBV7-9 and TRBJ2-5, the full variable domain reads DTGVSQNPRHKITKRGQNVTFRCDPISEHNRLYWYRQTLGQGPEFLTYFQNEAQLEKSRLLSDRFSAERPKGSFSTLEIQRTEQGDSAMYLCATLRGSAGSAVETQYFGPGTRLLVL.

This chain links TRBV11-2 with TRBJ1-1, with 7 bases fitting TRBD1. Trimming at V came to 6 bases and at J to 1 base, leaving 14 bases not matched to a gene. Germline CDR1 is SGHAT and CDR2 is FQNNGV. The CDR3 covers 17 residues. The CDR3 region is CASSRTGTVGKNTEAFF. The CDR3, as DNA: TGTGCCAGCAGTCGTACCGGGACAGTAGGAAAGAACACTGAAGCTTTCTTT.

The V gene is TRBV6-5, the J gene TRBJ1-2; a possible D gene is TRBD1 (6 bases). Germline V gene data show CDR1 as MNHEY and CDR2 as SVGAGI. The CDR3 contains 14 residues. V gave up 2 bases and J gave up 4 bases, with 11 bases separating them. The CDR3 spells CASSYRGLSYGYTF. CDR3 bases: TGTGCCAGCAGTTACCGGGGGCTAAGCTATGGCTACACCTTC.

The gene calls are TRBV9 and TRBJ1-1; tentatively, D is TRBD1 (6 bases). The CDR3 has 14 residues. The ends were cut back, 3 bases at V and 0 bases at J, with 9 bases in the middle. The germline V gene encodes CDR1 SGDLS and CDR2 YYNGEE. In DNA, the CDR3 is TGTGCCAGCAGCGAACAGGGCGTGAACACTGAAGCTTTCTTT. Its translation is CASSEQGVNTEAFF.

This chain connects TRBV3-1 (or the pseudogene TRBV3-2) to TRBJ1-4; weak D call: TRBD1 (5 bases). Trimming removed 5 bases from V and 0 bases from J, with 13 bases in between. The V gene's germline CDR1 is LGHDT and CDR2 YNNKEL (reference sequence). The CDR3 is 16 residues long. CDR3: CASSWGPVATNEKLFF. CDR3 in DNA: TGTGCCAGCAGCTGGGGACCGGTTGCAACTAATGAAAAACTGTTTTTT.

The chain links TRBV5-6 to TRBJ2-3; no reliable D call. Trimming cost V 3 bases and J 2 bases, with 19 bases left between them. The CDR3 has 17 amino acids. The germline CDR1 and CDR2 sequences are SGHDT and YYEEEE. The CDR3 protein is CASSSIDQVPNTDTQYF. The CDR3 nucleotides read TGTGCCAGCAGCTCGATTGACCAAGTCCCAAACACAGATACGCAGTATTTT.

The CDR3 bases are TGCGCCAGCAGCTTGGGGACAGGCTCCTACAATGAGCAGTTCTTC. This translates into CASSLGTGSYNEQFF. The rearrangement joins TRBV5-1 to TRBJ2-1; 7 nucleotides match TRBD1. The V segment lost 0 bases and the J segment 0 bases; nucleotides outside the gene matches: 0. This CDR3 contains 15 residues. Germline V gene data show CDR1 as SGHRS and CDR2 as YFSETQ.

This chain uses TRBV6-6 with TRBJ1-4, with TRBD1 matching 9 bases. The V and J ends lost 6 bases and 3 bases, in that order; junction bases with no gene match: 8. This CDR3 contains 16 residues. Germline V gene sequence: CDR1 MNHNY, CDR2 SVGAGI (reference sequence). The CDR3 loop reads CASRPGQGPANEKLFF. The CDR3, as DNA: TGTGCCAGCAGGCCGGGACAGGGCCCAGCTAATGAAAAACTGTTTTTT.

The rearrangement links TRBV29-1 to TRBJ2-2; D possibly corresponds to TRBD2 (5 bases). There are 13 residues in the CDR3. V lost 2 bases, J lost 5 bases, and 9 bases lay in between. In germline, CDR1 is SQVTM, CDR2 ANQGSEA. The CDR3 loop reads CSVEPGLTGELFF. The DNA for the CDR3 is TGCAGCGTTGAACCGGGGTTGACCGGGGAGCTGTTTTTT.

V is TRBV7-9 and J is TRBJ1-5, with D possibly being TRBD1 (5 bases). The CDR3 sequence is 15 residues long. V was trimmed by 5 bases and J by 1 base, leaving 12 bases between them. Germline CDR1 and CDR2: SEHNR and FQNEAQ (reference sequence). This CDR3 is CASSTGRGSNQPQHF. The CDR3 DNA reads as TGTGCCAGCAGCACAGGCCGGGGGAGCAATCAGCCCCAGCATTTT.

This rearrangement joins TRBV27 to TRBJ1-5; the match to TRBD1 covers 8 bases. The CDR3 runs 15 residues. The J segment lost 4 bases and the V segment lost 5 bases, leaving 7 bases of the junction unmatched. Germline lookup yields CDR1 MNHEY and CDR2 SMNVEV (reference sequence). The CDR3 DNA sequence: TGTGCCAGCAGTAAATGGACAGGGCTAAATCAGCCCCAGCATTTT. This codes for CASSKWTGLNQPQHF.